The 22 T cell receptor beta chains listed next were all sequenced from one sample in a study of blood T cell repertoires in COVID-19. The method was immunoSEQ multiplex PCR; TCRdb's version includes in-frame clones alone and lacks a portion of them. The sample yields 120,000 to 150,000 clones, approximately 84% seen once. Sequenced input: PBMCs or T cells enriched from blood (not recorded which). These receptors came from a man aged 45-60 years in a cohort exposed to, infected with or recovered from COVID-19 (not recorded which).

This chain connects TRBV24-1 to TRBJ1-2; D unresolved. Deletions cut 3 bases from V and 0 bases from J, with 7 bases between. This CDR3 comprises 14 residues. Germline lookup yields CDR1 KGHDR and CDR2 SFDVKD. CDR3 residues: CATSDQFTNYGYTF. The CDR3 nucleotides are TGTGCCACCAGTGATCAGTTCACTAACTATGGCTACACCTTC.

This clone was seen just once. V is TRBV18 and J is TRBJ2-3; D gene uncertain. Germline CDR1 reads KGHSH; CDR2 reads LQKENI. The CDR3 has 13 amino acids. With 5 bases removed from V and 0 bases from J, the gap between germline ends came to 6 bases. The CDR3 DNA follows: TGTGCCAGCTCATCTAGTAGCACAGATACGCAGTATTTT. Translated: CASSSSSTDTQYF.

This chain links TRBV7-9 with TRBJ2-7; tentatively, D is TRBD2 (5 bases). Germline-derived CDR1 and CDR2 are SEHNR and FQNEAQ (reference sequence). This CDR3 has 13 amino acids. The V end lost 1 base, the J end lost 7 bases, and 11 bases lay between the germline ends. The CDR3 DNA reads TGTGCCAGCAGCTTAGTCCCTCGGGGAGAGCAGTACTTC. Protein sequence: CASSLVPRGEQYF.

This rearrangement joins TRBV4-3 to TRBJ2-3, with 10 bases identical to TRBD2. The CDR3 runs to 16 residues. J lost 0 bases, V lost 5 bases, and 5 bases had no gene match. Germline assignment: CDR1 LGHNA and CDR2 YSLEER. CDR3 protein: CASSVGSGGSTDTQYF. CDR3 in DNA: TGCGCCAGCAGCGTAGGTAGCGGGGGGAGCACAGATACGCAGTATTTT.

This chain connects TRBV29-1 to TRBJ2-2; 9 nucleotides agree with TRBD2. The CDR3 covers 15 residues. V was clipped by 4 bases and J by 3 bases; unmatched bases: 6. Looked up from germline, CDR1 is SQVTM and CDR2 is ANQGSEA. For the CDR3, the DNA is TGCAGCGTTGGGTTTAGCGGGAGTGACACCGGGGAGCTGTTTTTT. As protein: CSVGFSGSDTGELFF.

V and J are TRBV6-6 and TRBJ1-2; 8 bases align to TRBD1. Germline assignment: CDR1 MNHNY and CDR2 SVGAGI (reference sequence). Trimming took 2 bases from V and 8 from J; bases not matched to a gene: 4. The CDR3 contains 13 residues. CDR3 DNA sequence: TGTGCCAGCAGTTACCAGGGGGCGACGGGCTACACCTTC. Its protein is CASSYQGATGYTF.

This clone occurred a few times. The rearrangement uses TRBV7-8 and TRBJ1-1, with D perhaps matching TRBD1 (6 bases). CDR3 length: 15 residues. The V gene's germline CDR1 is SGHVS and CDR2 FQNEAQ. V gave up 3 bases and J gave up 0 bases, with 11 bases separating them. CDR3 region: CASSFVRGLNTEAFF. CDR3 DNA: TGTGCCAGCAGCTTTGTCAGGGGCCTGAACACTGAAGCTTTCTTT.

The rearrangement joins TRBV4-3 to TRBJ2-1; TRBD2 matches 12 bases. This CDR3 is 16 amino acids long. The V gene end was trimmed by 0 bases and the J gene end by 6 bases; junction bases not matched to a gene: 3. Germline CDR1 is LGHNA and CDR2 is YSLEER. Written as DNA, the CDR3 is TGCGCCAGCAGCCAAGATGCTAGCGGGGGGGGCAATGAGCAGTTCTTC. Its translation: CASSQDASGGGNEQFF.

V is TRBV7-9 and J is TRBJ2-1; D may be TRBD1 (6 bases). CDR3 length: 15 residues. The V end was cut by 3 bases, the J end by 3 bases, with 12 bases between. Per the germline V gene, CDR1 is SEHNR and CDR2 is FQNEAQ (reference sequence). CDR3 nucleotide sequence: TGTGCCAGCAGCTTTTCCTGGACAGTCTACAATGAGCAGTTCTTC. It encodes CASSFSWTVYNEQFF.

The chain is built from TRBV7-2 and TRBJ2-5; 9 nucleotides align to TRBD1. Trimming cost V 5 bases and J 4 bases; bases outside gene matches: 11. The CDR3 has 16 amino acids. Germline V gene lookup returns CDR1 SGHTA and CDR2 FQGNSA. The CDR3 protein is CASSADGTGKRETQYF. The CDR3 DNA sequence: TGTGCCAGCAGCGCGGACGGGACAGGGAAGCGAGAGACCCAGTACTTC.

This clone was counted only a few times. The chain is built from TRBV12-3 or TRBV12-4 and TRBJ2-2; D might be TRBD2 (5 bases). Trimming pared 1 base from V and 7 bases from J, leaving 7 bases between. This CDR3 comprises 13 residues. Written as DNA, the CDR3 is TGTGCCAGCAGTTTAGACGGGATCGGGGAGCTGTTTTTT. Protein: CASSLDGIGELFF.

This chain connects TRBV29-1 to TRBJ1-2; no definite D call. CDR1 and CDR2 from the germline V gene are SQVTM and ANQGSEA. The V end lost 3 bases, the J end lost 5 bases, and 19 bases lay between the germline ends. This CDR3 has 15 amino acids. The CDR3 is CSVDTGGGPGYGYTF. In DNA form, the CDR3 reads TGCAGCGTTGATACCGGAGGTGGGCCGGGATATGGCTACACCTTC. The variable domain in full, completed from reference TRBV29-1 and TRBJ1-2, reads SAVISQKPSRDICQRGTSLTIQCQVDSQVTMMFWYRQQPGQSLTLIATANQGSEATYESGFVIDKFPISRPNLTFSTLTVSNMSPEDSSIYLCSVDTGGGPGYGYTFGSGTRLTVV.

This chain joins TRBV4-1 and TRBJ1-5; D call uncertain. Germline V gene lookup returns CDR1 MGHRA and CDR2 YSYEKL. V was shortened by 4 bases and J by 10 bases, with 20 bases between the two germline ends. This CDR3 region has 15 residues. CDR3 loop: CASSRGPGSKEPQHF. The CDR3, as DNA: TGCGCCAGCAGCCGAGGACCCGGGAGCAAGGAACCCCAGCATTTT.

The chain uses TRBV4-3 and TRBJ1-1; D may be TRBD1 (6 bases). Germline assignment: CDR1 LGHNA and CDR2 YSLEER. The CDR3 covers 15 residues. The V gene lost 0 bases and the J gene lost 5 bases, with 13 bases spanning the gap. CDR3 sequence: CASSQDLRGGTEAFF. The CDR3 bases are TGCGCCAGCAGCCAAGATCTCAGGGGCGGGACTGAAGCTTTCTTT.

The CDR3 bases are TGTGCCAGCAGAACAGGGTTCTCTGGAAACACCATATATTTT. It specifies CASRTGFSGNTIYF. V is TRBV6-5 and J is TRBJ1-3; weak D call: TRBD1 (6 bases). Germline V gene data show CDR1 as MNHEY and CDR2 as SVGAGI. With 6 bases removed from V and 0 bases from J, the gap between germline ends came to 9 bases. There are 14 residues in the CDR3.

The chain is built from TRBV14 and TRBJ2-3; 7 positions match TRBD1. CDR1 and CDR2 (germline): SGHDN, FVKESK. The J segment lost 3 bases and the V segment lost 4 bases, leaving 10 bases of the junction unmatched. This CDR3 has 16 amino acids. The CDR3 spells CASSRGTNRGTDTQYF. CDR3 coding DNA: TGTGCCAGCAGCCGCGGAACGAACAGGGGTACAGATACGCAGTATTTT.

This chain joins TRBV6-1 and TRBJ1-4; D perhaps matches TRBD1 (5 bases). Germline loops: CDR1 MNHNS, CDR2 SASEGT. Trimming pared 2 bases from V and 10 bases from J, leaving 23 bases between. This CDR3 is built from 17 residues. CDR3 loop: CASSERVAWGVGGKLFF. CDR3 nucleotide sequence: TGTGCCAGCAGTGAAAGGGTCGCGTGGGGCGTCGGTGGAAAACTGTTTTTT.

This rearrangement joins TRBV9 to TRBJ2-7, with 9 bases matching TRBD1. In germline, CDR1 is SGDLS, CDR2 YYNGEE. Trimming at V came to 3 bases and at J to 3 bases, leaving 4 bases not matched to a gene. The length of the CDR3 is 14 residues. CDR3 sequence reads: CASSDGQGSYEQYF. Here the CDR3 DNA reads TGTGCCAGCAGCGACGGACAGGGGAGCTACGAGCAGTACTTC.

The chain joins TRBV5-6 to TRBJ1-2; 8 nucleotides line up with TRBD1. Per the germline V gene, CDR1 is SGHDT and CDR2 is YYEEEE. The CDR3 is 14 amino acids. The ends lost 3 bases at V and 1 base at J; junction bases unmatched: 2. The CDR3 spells CASSWGQDNYGYTF. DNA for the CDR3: TGTGCCAGCAGCTGGGGACAGGATAACTATGGCTACACCTTC.

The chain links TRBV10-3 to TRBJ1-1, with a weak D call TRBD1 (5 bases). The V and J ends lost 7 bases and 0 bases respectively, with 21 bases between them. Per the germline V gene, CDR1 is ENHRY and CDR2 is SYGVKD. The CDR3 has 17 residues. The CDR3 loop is CAIKGGEETILNTEAFF. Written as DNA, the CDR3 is TGTGCCATCAAAGGAGGGGAGGAAACTATACTGAACACTGAAGCTTTCTTT.

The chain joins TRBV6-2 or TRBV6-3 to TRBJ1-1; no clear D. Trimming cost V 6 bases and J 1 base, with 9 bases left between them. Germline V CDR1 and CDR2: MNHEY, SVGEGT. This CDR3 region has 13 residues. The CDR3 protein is CASSQRWNTEAFF. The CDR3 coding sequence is TGTGCCAGCAGCCAACGGTGGAACACTGAAGCTTTCTTT.

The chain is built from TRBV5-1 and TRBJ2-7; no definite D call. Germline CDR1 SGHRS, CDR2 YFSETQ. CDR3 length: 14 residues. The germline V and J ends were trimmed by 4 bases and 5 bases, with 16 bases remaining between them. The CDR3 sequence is CASSASRPTDEQYF. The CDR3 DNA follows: TGCGCCAGCAGCGCCTCGCGGCCGACTGACGAGCAGTACTTC.